Following are 32 T cell receptor beta chains from one sample sequenced in a study of control samples from healthy donors and cancer patients. The assay was immunoSEQ multiplex PCR, and TCRdb's table has in-frame clones only and misses some. The table includes around 93,000 clones, around nine tenths detected once. The sample taken for sequencing was blood. These receptors were taken from a man aged 30 to 39 in good health.

The genes are TRBV18 and TRBJ1-1; D gene uncertain. Between the trimmed V and J ends, which lost 3 bases and 3 bases, there was a span of 2 bases. This CDR3 contains 11 residues. Germline values: CDR1 KGHSH, CDR2 LQKENI. The CDR3: CASSPDTEAFF. DNA of the CDR3: TGTGCCAGCTCACCCGACACTGAAGCTTTCTTT. Looking up the rest from reference TRBV18 and TRBJ1-1 gives the full variable domain: NAGVMQNPRHLVRRRGQEARLRCSPMKGHSHVYWYRQLPEEGLKFMVYLQKENIIDESGMPKERFSAEFPKEGPSILRIQQVVRGDSAAYFCASSPDTEAFFGQGTRLTVV.

The rearrangement links TRBV7-3 to TRBJ2-2; D ambiguous. V was pared by 2 bases and J by 3 bases, with 7 bases between. The CDR3 runs 14 residues. Germline V lookup: CDR1 SGHTA, CDR2 FQGTGA. This CDR3 is CASSLGQHTGELFF. CDR3 in DNA: TGTGCCAGCAGCTTAGGGCAGCACACCGGGGAGCTGTTTTTT.

The gene calls are TRBV19 and TRBJ2-5; no firm D call. V shed 5 bases and J shed 1 base, with 11 bases lying between them. CDR1 is LNHDA and CDR2 is SQIVND in the germline V gene (reference sequence). The CDR3 runs to 14 residues. The CDR3 reads CASSGSPSQETQYF. The DNA for the CDR3 is TGTGCCAGTAGTGGCAGTCCCAGCCAAGAGACCCAGTACTTC.

On this clone itself: One end of the junction fails to match germline, which may point to a read error. V and J are TRBV7-9 and TRBJ2-4; 7 nucleotides line up with TRBD1. Germline-derived CDR1 and CDR2 are SEHNR and FQNEAQ (reference sequence). This CDR3 contains 15 residues. The CDR3 coding sequence is TGTGCCAGCAGCCCGCCAGGGACAGCCCAAAACATTCAGTACTTC. Amino acid sequence: CASSPPGTAQNIQYF. Using reference TRBV7-9 and TRBJ2-4 for the parts outside the CDR3, the full variable domain is DTGVSQNPRHKITKRGQNVTFRCDPISEHNRLYWYRQTLGQGPEFLTYFQNEAQLEKSRLLSDRFSAERPKGSFSTLEIQRTEQGDSAMYLCASSPPGTAQNIQYFGAGTRLSVL.

There are a few counts of this clone. This chain joins TRBV6-5 and TRBJ1-5; D may be TRBD1 (5 bases). CDR3 size: 15 residues. The V gene's germline CDR1 is MNHEY and CDR2 SVGAGI. The V gene lost 5 bases and the J gene lost 0 bases, with 11 bases spanning the gap. The CDR3 is CASSQTAYSNQPQHF. The CDR3 bases are TGTGCCAGCAGTCAGACAGCGTATAGCAATCAGCCCCAGCATTTT.

A few counts support this clone. This chain uses TRBV7-9 with TRBJ2-7, with a weak D call TRBD1 (6 bases). This CDR3 has 13 amino acids. Trimming shortened V by 4 bases and J by 7 bases, and 14 bases separated the two germline ends. Germline V gives CDR1 SEHNR, CDR2 FQNEAQ (reference sequence). The CDR3 region has the DNA TGTGCCAGCAGCTCCCACAGGGTTTGGGAGCAGTACTTC. It codes for CASSSHRVWEQYF.

V and J are TRBV18 and TRBJ2-1, with 7 bases fitting TRBD2. Germline values: CDR1 KGHSH, CDR2 LQKENI. J lost 2 bases, V lost 3 bases, and 4 bases had no gene match. The CDR3 totals 15 residues. The DNA for the CDR3 is TGTGCCAGCTCACCTGGACTAGATACCTACAATGAGCAGTTCTTC. Its translation: CASSPGLDTYNEQFF.

This clone has a handful of counts. The J gene is TRBJ2-1, the V gene TRBV3-1 (or the pseudogene TRBV3-2), with 7 bases lining up with TRBD2. With 2 bases clipped from V and 2 bases from J, the junction kept 6 bases outside the gene matches. The CDR3 sequence is 16 residues long. Germline loops: CDR1 LGHDT, CDR2 YNNKEL (reference sequence). Here the CDR3 reads CASSQLRLAPYNEQFF. The CDR3 region has the DNA TGTGCCAGCAGCCAACTTCGACTAGCCCCCTACAATGAGCAGTTCTTC.

V is TRBV3-1 (or the pseudogene TRBV3-2) and J is TRBJ2-7, with D hard to call. V lost 0 bases, J lost 6 bases, and 9 bases lay in between. The germline CDR1 and CDR2 sequences are LGHDT and YNNKEL (reference sequence). The CDR3 length is 13 residues. The CDR3 bases are TGTGCCAGCAGCCAAGATGGAATGGGCGAGCAGTACTTC. Encoded protein: CASSQDGMGEQYF.

This chain uses TRBV4-3 with TRBJ2-1, with D uncertain. V was trimmed by 0 bases and J by 9 bases, leaving 18 bases between them. Germline V gives CDR1 LGHNA, CDR2 YSLEER. The CDR3 has 16 residues. This CDR3 reads CASSQEEVAQYAEQFF. CDR3 nucleotide sequence: TGCGCCAGCAGCCAAGAAGAGGTAGCCCAATACGCTGAGCAGTTCTTC.

This chain links TRBV13 with TRBJ1-1; 8 bases are a match to TRBD1. This CDR3 has 17 residues. The ends lost 5 bases at V and 5 bases at J; junction bases unmatched: 16. Germline lookup yields CDR1 PRHDT and CDR2 FYEKMQ (reference sequence). CDR3 in amino acids: CASSTGQGRWMDTEAFF. The CDR3, as DNA: TGTGCCAGCAGCACTGGACAGGGCCGGTGGATGGATACTGAAGCTTTCTTT.

The chain carries TRBV7-2 and TRBJ1-4, with D maybe TRBD1 (6 bases). The germline V and J ends were trimmed by 5 bases and 8 bases, with 21 bases remaining between them. CDR3 size: 16 residues. Germline values: CDR1 SGHTA, CDR2 FQGNSA. CDR3 protein: CASSLDFGGGEEKLFF. For the CDR3, the DNA is TGTGCCAGCAGCCTGGATTTCGGAGGGGGTGAGGAAAAACTGTTTTTT.

This chain joins TRBV9 and TRBJ2-5; D gene uncertain. Germline assignment: CDR1 SGDLS and CDR2 YYNGEE. The CDR3 length is 14 residues. Trimming took off 0 bases at V and 2 bases at J, with 8 bases between the two ends. In nucleotides, the CDR3 is TGTGCCAGCAGCGTAGGTGGGAAACAAGAGACCCAGTACTTC. Encoded protein: CASSVGGKQETQYF.

The chain links TRBV28 to TRBJ2-3; 12 nucleotides match TRBD2. The CDR3 is made up of 17 amino acids. CDR1 is MDHEN and CDR2 is SYDVKM in the germline V gene. The trim removed 6 bases at V and 0 bases at J, leaving 7 bases unmatched. The DNA for the CDR3 is TGTGCCAGCAGCCCTAGCGGGAGGGGATATAGCACAGATACGCAGTATTTT. Residues: CASSPSGRGYSTDTQYF.

This clone has only one observation. This chain joins TRBV24-1 and TRBJ2-3; 8 bases fit TRBD1. The CDR3 spans 16 residues. In germline, CDR1 is KGHDR, CDR2 SFDVKD. J gave up 4 bases and V 4 bases, and 9 bases lay outside the gene matches. This chain's CDR3 is CATSESGTGGADTQYF. The CDR3 DNA reads TGTGCCACCAGTGAATCCGGGACAGGAGGGGCAGATACGCAGTATTTT.

Ten or more counts support this clone. Other DNA sequences in the sample encode the same CDR3. The gene calls are TRBV12-3 or TRBV12-4 and TRBJ1-6; the D gene is possibly TRBD1 (5 bases). This CDR3 contains 13 residues. V lost 6 bases and J 5 bases, leaving 8 bases between the germline ends. CDR3 sequence (DNA): TGTGCCAGCAGGGGGGAGAATAATTCACCCCTCCACTTT. This sequence encodes CASRGENNSPLHF.

This sequence joins TRBV7-9 and TRBJ2-2; 7 bases agree with TRBD2. There are 16 residues in the CDR3. The V gene end was trimmed by 5 bases and the J gene end by 0 bases; junction bases not matched to a gene: 6. Germline V CDR1 and CDR2: SEHNR, FQNEAQ (reference sequence). This CDR3 reads CASSHTGTTNTGELFF. As DNA, the CDR3 is TGTGCCAGCAGCCATACCGGGACTACGAACACCGGGGAGCTGTTTTTT.

The rearrangement joins TRBV24-1 to TRBJ2-1, with 9 positions matching TRBD2. The germline V gene has CDR1 KGHDR and CDR2 SFDVKD. This CDR3 is built from 18 residues. J was trimmed by 0 bases and V by 0 bases; bases with no gene match: 5. The CDR3 sequence: CATSDLSAGGSSYNEQFF. The DNA of the CDR3 is TGTGCCACCAGTGATTTGTCAGCGGGAGGTTCCTCCTACAATGAGCAGTTCTTC.

This chain uses TRBV7-3 with TRBJ2-2, with a tentative D call TRBD2 (6 bases). The CDR3 loop spans 17 amino acids. V was cut by 2 bases and J by 0 bases, with 13 bases left in between. Germline-derived CDR1 and CDR2 are SGHTA and FQGTGA. This chain's CDR3 is CASSLFGGLSNTGELFF. The CDR3 DNA is TGTGCCAGCAGCTTATTTGGAGGACTATCGAACACCGGGGAGCTGTTTTTT. The variable domain in full, with the rest retrieved from reference TRBV7-3 and TRBJ2-2, is GAGVSQTPSNKVTEKGKYVELRCDPISGHTALYWYRQSLGQGPEFLIYFQGTGAADDSGLPNDRFFAVRPEGSVSTLKIQRTERGDSAVYLCASSLFGGLSNTGELFFGEGSRLTVL.

The chain recombines TRBV29-1 with TRBJ2-5; 7 bases agree with TRBD1. V trimming: 2 bases; J trimming: 6 bases; junction bases outside the gene matches: 12. CDR1 SQVTM and CDR2 ANQGSEA come from the germline V gene. The CDR3 is 15 residues long. The CDR3 is CSVERPTTGVQTQYF. CDR3 DNA sequence: TGCAGCGTTGAACGGCCCACCACAGGGGTGCAGACCCAGTACTTC.

This chain joins TRBV7-8 and TRBJ2-7; D remains unclear. The germline V gene encodes CDR1 SGHVS and CDR2 FQNEAQ. This CDR3 comprises 12 residues. Deletions cut 5 bases from V and 1 base from J, with 6 bases between. The CDR3 DNA sequence: TGTGCCAGCAGCGGGGAATCCTACGAGCAGTACTTC. Protein sequence: CASSGESYEQYF.

This chain uses TRBV7-2 with TRBJ2-3, with D tentatively TRBD2 (5 bases). This CDR3 spans 14 amino acids. V lost 0 bases and J lost 2, with 6 bases in between. Germline-derived CDR1 and CDR2 are SGHTA and FQGNSA. The CDR3 coding sequence is TGTGCCAGCAGCTTAGCGGGAGCCACAGATACGCAGTATTTT. Translation: CASSLAGATDTQYF.

This chain uses TRBV24-1 with TRBJ1-2; 9 bases map to TRBD1. The CDR3 has 15 residues. V was clipped by 3 bases and J by 1 base; unmatched bases: 2. The V gene's germline CDR1 is KGHDR and CDR2 SFDVKD. CDR3 amino acids: CATSDPGQGNYGYTF. In DNA form, the CDR3 reads TGTGCCACCAGTGATCCGGGACAGGGTAACTATGGCTACACCTTC.

The genes are TRBV7-8 and TRBJ2-5; D is possibly TRBD1 or TRBD2 (5 bases each). The germline V and J ends were trimmed by 1 base and 4 bases, with 10 bases remaining between them. The V gene's germline CDR1 is SGHVS and CDR2 FQNEAQ. The CDR3 is 14 amino acids. CDR3 DNA: TGTGCCAGCAGCTTAGGCTATGGGGGAGAGACCCAGTACTTC. It yields the protein CASSLGYGGETQYF.

The chain recombines TRBV28 with TRBJ1-2; TRBD1 is a possible D gene (6 bases). CDR1 is MDHEN, CDR2 SYDVKM, per germline. V lost 6 bases to trimming and J lost 1 base, with 15 bases between them. This CDR3 contains 15 residues. As DNA, the CDR3 is TGTGCCAGCAGCTTTCGGGACACAATTAACTATGGCTACACCTTC. This gives the protein CASSFRDTINYGYTF.

The chain combines TRBV9 with TRBJ2-3; possible D gene TRBD1, 6 bases. Germline values: CDR1 SGDLS, CDR2 YYNGEE. Trimming left V 3 bases short and J 3 bases short, with 17 bases between. The CDR3 loop spans 16 amino acids. The CDR3: CASSASTGFSTDTQYF. The CDR3 nucleotides read TGTGCCAGCAGCGCGAGTACAGGGTTCTCGACAGATACGCAGTATTTT.

The V gene is TRBV28, the J gene TRBJ1-5; the match to TRBD1 covers 7 bases. Germline trimming cut 3 bases from V and 5 bases from J; bases unmatched to any gene: 7. The CDR3 covers 15 residues. The germline gives CDR1 MDHEN, CDR2 SYDVKM. Here the CDR3 DNA reads TGTGCCAGCAGTTTCACCGCAGGGGGGGATCAGCCCCAGCATTTT. Translating gives CASSFTAGGDQPQHF. Drawing the rest from reference TRBV28 and TRBJ1-5, the complete variable domain is DVKVTQSSRYLVKRTGEKVFLECVQDMDHENMFWYRQDPGLGLRLIYFSYDVKMKEKGDIPEGYSVSREKKERFSLILESASTNQTSMYLCASSFTAGGDQPQHFGDGTRLSIL.

CDR3 amino acids: CASSEGLAGPYEQYF. CDR3 DNA: TGTGCCAGCTCGGAAGGACTAGCGGGACCTTACGAGCAGTACTTC. The V call is TRBV27, the J call TRBJ2-7; the match to TRBD2 covers 12 bases. The CDR3 covers 15 residues. CDR1 and CDR2 from the germline V gene are MNHEY and SMNVEV (reference sequence). Trimming removed 8 bases from V and 4 bases from J; junction bases left unmatched: 9.

This clone is a singleton in its sample. The rearrangement links TRBV29-1 to TRBJ2-3; 12 bases fit TRBD2. The trim removed 4 bases at V and 9 bases at J, leaving 23 bases unmatched. This CDR3 comprises 19 residues. Germline assignment: CDR1 SQVTM and CDR2 ANQGSEA. In DNA form, the CDR3 reads TGCAGCGTTGTTGGGCTAGCGGGAGGGCCTGAAGGTTTAAGTTCGACGCAGTATTTT. Translation gives CSVVGLAGGPEGLSSTQYF.

DNA of the CDR3: TGTGCCAGCAGACCAACCGGGACAGGGGACTACGAGCAGTACTTC. It yields the protein CASRPTGTGDYEQYF. V usage is TRBV28 and J usage is TRBJ2-7; 10 bases are a match to TRBD1. Germline lookup yields CDR1 MDHEN and CDR2 SYDVKM. V was pared by 6 bases and J by 3 bases, with 8 bases of the junction left unmatched. This CDR3 region has 15 residues.

The chain has TRBV29-1 and TRBJ2-7; D is uncertain. V was trimmed by 4 bases and J by 0 bases, leaving 10 bases between them. Germline V lookup: CDR1 SQVTM, CDR2 ANQGSEA. CDR3 length: 13 residues. Here the CDR3 reads CSVAPRFSYEQYF. CDR3 sequence (DNA): TGCAGCGTTGCGCCACGATTCTCCTACGAGCAGTACTTC.

The chain couples TRBV6-6 to TRBJ1-4; D ambiguous. The V and J ends lost 6 bases and 6 bases respectively, with 5 bases between them. This CDR3 is 11 amino acids long. Per germline, CDR1 MNHNY and CDR2 SVGAGI (reference sequence). CDR3 loop: CASSPDEKLFF. The CDR3, as DNA: TGTGCCAGCAGCCCCGATGAAAAACTGTTTTTT.